What follows is one T cell receptor (beta chain) and its context. Antigen specificity is unknown. These data are taken from a study of PD-1 blockade in classical Hodgkin lymphoma. General study results and limits: The diversity seen at baseline in complete responders resembled that of newly diagnosed patients.

Only in-frame clones appear in the TCRdb table, and some are missing; sequencing was by immunoSEQ multiplex PCR. The data hold 45,000 to 55,000 clones, with roughly 80% observed a single time. Brentuximab vedotin exposure varied, and every patient relapsed after autologous stem cell transplantation. V lost 2 bases to trimming and J lost 7 bases; unmatched junction nucleotides: 10. Germline CDR1 reads SGDLS; CDR2 reads YYNGEE. There are 16 residues in the CDR3. The chain joins TRBV9 to TRBJ2-1; 9 nucleotides align to TRBD1. This clonotype was obtained from a human donor with classical Hodgkin lymphoma. Sequences were derived from peripheral blood mononuclear cells (PBMCs), sampled at baseline. The CDR3 loop reads CASSVPRDRAVNEQFF. For the CDR3, the DNA is TGTGCCAGCAGCGTCCCCCGGGACAGGGCCGTGAATGAGCAGTTCTTC.